The next 5 T cell receptor beta chains were all read from a single sample in a study of CD8+CD57+ T cells in acquired aplastic anemia. Genomic DNA was employed as the template in profiling TCR beta VDJ and CDR3. TCRdb called the reads again in MiXCR, with one record for every CDR3 protein. The table includes 160,000 or so distinct CDR3 sequences, 71% detected once. Sequencing involved patients with CD8+CD57+ cell expansion previously shown by flow cytometry. The sample was sorted CD4+, CD8+, or CD8+CD57+ T cells (not recorded which) from PBMCs. Receptors were obtained from a human donor with aplastic anemia.

The V and J genes are TRBV20-1 and TRBJ2-2; a possible D gene is TRBD2 (6 bases). The CDR3 has 15 amino acids. Trimming removed 3 bases at V and 4 bases at J, with 15 bases between. Germline values: CDR1 DFQATT, CDR2 SNEGSKA (reference sequence). The CDR3 protein is CSASPGTAFTGELFF. CDR3 nucleotide sequence: TGCAGTGCTAGTCCCGGGACTGCGTTCACCGGGGAGCTGTTTTTT.

The chain employs TRBV2 and TRBJ2-6; D not resolved. Deletions cut 7 bases from V and 2 bases from J, with 15 bases between. CDR3 length equals 16 residues. The germline gives CDR1 SNHLY, CDR2 FYNNEI. CDR3 in DNA: TGTGCCAGCAAGATAGACCCGACTGCTGGGGCCAACGTCCTGACTTTC. Amino acids: CASKIDPTAGANVLTF. The full variable domain, its missing parts supplied by reference TRBV2 and TRBJ2-6, is EPEVTQTPSHQVTQMGQEVILRCVPISNHLYFYWYRQILGQKVEFLVSFYNNEISEKSEIFDDQFSVERPDGSNFTLKIRSTKLEDSAMYFCASKIDPTAGANVLTFGAGSRLTVL.

This clonotype appeared a single time. Sequence at one end of the junction differs from germline and may be a read error. The rearrangement joins TRBV19 to TRBJ2-4; the D is unclear. This CDR3 is built from 13 residues. Germline values: CDR1 LNHDA, CDR2 SQIVND (reference sequence). CDR3 DNA: TGTGCCAGTTCCATGGGGTCCAAAAACATTCAGTGCTTC. Translating gives CASSMGSKNIQCF.

This clonotype has at least ten counts. J is TRBJ2-7 and V is TRBV6-1; possibly TRBD2 for D (5 bases). V was shortened by 1 base and J by 2 bases, with 12 bases between the two germline ends. The CDR3 runs 15 residues. Looked up from germline, CDR1 is MNHNS and CDR2 is SASEGT. The CDR3 here is CASSEGETTAYEQYV. The CDR3 bases are TGTGCCAGCAGTGAAGGAGAGACTACAGCCTACGAGCAGTACGTC.

This clonotype was seen repeatedly, ten times or more. The chain couples TRBV7-9 to TRBJ2-7; the match to TRBD1 covers 9 bases. V shed 6 bases, J shed 6 bases, and the junction held 3 bases outside the gene matches. The germline V gene has CDR1 SEHNR and CDR2 FQNEAQ (reference sequence). The CDR3 sequence is 12 residues long. CDR3 coding DNA: TGTGCCAGCAGACCGACAGGGGGCGAGCAGTACTTC. It translates to CASRPTGGEQYF.